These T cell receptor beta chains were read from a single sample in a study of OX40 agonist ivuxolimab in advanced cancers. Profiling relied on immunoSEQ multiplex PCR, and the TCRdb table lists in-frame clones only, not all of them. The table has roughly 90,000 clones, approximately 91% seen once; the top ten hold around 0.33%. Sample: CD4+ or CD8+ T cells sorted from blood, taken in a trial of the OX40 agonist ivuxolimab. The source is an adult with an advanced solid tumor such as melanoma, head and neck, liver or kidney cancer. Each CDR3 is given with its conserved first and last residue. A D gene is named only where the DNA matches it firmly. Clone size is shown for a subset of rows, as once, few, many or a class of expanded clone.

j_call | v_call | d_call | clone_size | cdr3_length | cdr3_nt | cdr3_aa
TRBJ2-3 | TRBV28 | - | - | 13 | TGTGCCTCAGCGTTCCCTAGCACAGATACGCAGTATTTT | CASAFPSTDTQYF
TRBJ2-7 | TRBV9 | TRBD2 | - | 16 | TGTGCCAGCAGCGTAGCCCCTAGCGGTAGCTCCTACGAGCAGTACTTC | CASSVAPSGSSYEQYF
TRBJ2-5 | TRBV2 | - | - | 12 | TGTGCCAGCAGGTTCGGAGGAGAGACCCAGTACTTC | CASRFGGETQYF
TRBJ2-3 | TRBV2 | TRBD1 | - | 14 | TGTGCCAGCGCCAACAGGGGTGCTACAGATACGCAGTATTTT | CASANRGATDTQYF
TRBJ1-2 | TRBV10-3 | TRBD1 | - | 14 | TGTGCCATCAGTGAGCGACAGGGAAACTATGGCTACACCTTC | CAISERQGNYGYTF
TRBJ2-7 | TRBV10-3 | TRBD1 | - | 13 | TGTGCCATCAGTGAACAATCGACAGGGAAGCAGTACTTC | CAISEQSTGKQYF
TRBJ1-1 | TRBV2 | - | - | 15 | TGTGCCAGCAGTGTCGGCACCTCCATGAACACTGAAGCTTTCTTT | CASSVGTSMNTEAFF
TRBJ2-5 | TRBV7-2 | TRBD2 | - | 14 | TGTGCCAGCAGCCCGGGACTAAACCAAGAGACCCAGTACTTC | CASSPGLNQETQYF
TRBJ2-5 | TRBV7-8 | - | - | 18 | TGTGCCAGCAGCTTAGTGGGGCGGATGGGGCCGTACCAAGAGACCCAGTACTTC | CASSLVGRMGPYQETQYF
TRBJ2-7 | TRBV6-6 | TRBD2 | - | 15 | TGTGCCAGCAGGAGGACTAGCGGGGCCTCCTACGAGCAGTACTTC | CASRRTSGASYEQYF
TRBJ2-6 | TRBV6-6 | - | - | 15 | TGTGCCAGCAGGGGGACCGCCTCTGGGGCCAACGTCCTGACTTTC | CASRGTASGANVLTF
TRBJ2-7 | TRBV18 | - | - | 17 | TGTGCCAGCTCACCACCGGGTTACGAGACAGCCTCCTACGAGCAGTACTTC | CASSPPGYETASYEQYF
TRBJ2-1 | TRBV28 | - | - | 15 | TGTGCCAGCAGTTTATCGGGTGGCTACAGGGGAGGGTATTTCTTC | CASSLSGGYRGGYFF
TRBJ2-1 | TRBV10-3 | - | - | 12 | TGTGCCATCAGTGGGGGACTCGATGAGCAGTTCTTC | CAISGGLDEQFF
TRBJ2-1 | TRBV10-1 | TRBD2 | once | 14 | TGCGCCAGCAGTGGGCCGGGAGGTAAGAATGAGCAGTTCTTC | CASSGPGGKNEQFF
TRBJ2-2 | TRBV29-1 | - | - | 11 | TGCAGCGCCCACAACACCGGGGAGCTGTTTTTT | CSAHNTGELFF
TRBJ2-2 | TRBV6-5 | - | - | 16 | TGTGCCAGCAGTTACTCGACAGTCGGGGGAGGCGGTCGGGTGTTTTTT | CASSYSTVGGGGRVFF
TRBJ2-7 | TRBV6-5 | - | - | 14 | TGTGCCAGCAGTACGGACGGTAGAGCCTACGAGCAGTACTTC | CASSTDGRAYEQYF
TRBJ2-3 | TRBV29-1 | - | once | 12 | TGCAGCGTTGGGTTTGGCACAGATACGCAGTATTTT | CSVGFGTDTQYF
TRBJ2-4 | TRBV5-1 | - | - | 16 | TGCGCCAGCAGCTTGGGGGCAGGGCAGCGGGCAAACATTCAGTACTTC | CASSLGAGQRANIQYF
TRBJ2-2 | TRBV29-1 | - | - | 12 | TGCAGCGTTGGGGGGTCCACCGGGGAGCTGTTTTTT | CSVGGSTGELFF
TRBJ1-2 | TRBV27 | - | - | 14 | TGTGCCAGCAGTCCCCGGCAGGGAAACTATGGCTACACCTTC | CASSPRQGNYGYTF
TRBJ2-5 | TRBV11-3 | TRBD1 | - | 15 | TGTGCCAGCAGCTTAGGACAGGGGGTCGGGGAGACCCAGTACTTC | CASSLGQGVGETQYF
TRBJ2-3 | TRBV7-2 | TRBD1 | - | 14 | TGTGCCAGCAGCCGCCAGGGACAGTTGGATACGCAGTATTTT | CASSRQGQLDTQYF
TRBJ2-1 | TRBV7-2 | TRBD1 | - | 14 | TGTGCCAGCAGCCCCAGGCAGGGGGCCAATGAGCAGTTCTTC | CASSPRQGANEQFF
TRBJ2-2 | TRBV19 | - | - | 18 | TGTGCCAGTAGTATAGGCTATAAGGACAGCCTGAACACCGGGGAGCTGTTTTTT | CASSIGYKDSLNTGELFF
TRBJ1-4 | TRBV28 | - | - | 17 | TGTGCCAGCAGTTTACGGCAGGGTGCCCTTCTTAATGAAAAACTGTTTTTT | CASSLRQGALLNEKLFF
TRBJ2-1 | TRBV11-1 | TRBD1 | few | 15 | TGTGCCAGCAGCTTACTCCTAGGACAGGCCAATGAGCAGTTCTTC | CASSLLLGQANEQFF
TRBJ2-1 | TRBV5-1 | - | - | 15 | TGCGCCAGCAGCTTGGCTGTGGGTGAACACAATGAGCAGTTCTTC | CASSLAVGEHNEQFF
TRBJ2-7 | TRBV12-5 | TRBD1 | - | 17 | TGTGCTAGTGGTTTGGGGGGACAGGGCGACGTCTCCTACGAGCAGTACTTC | CASGLGGQGDVSYEQYF
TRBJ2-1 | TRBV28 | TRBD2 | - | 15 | TGTGCCAGCCAGTTGGACGGGAGGGCTATAGGTGAGCAGTTCTTC | CASQLDGRAIGEQFF
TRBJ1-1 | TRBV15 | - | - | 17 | TGTGCCACCAGCAGAGATTATAGGGGGACACGGAACACTGAAGCTTTCTTT | CATSRDYRGTRNTEAFF
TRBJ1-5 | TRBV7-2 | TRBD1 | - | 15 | TGTGCCAGCAGCCTAGGGCAGGGGGCAGGTCAGCCCCAGCATTTT | CASSLGQGAGQPQHF
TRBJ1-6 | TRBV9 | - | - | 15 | TGTGCCAGCAGCGTAGGGGCCGGCGGTAATTCACCCCTCCACTTT | CASSVGAGGNSPLHF
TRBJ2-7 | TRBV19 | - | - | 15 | TGTGCCAGTAGTTCGAGGGGGACACTCTCCTACGAGCAGTACTTC | CASSSRGTLSYEQYF
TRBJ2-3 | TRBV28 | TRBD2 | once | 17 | TGTGCCAGCAGTTTGAGTTGGGGGACTAGCGGCACAGATACGCAGTATTTT | CASSLSWGTSGTDTQYF
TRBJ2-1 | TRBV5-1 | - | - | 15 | TGCGCCAGCAGCTTGTTCTCTAGCTCCTACAATGAGCAGTTCTTC | CASSLFSSSYNEQFF
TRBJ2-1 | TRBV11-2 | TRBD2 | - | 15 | TGTGCCAGCAGCTTGGCGGGAGTCACTTACAATGAGCAGTTCTTC | CASSLAGVTYNEQFF
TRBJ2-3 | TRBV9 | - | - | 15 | TGTGCCAGCAGCGTAGATCCTGACGGCACAGATACGCAGTATTTT | CASSVDPDGTDTQYF
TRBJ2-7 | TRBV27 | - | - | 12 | TGTGCCAGCAGTTTTAATTCGGGGGAGCAGTACTTC | CASSFNSGEQYF